The entry below gives a single TCR beta chain sequence along with its context. These data are taken from a study of blood T cell repertoires in COVID-19. The overall study: PBMCs, B-cell-depleted T cells, or T cells provided the cDNA or gDNA that made up the material.

The germline gives CDR1 LGHNA, CDR2 YNFKEQ. This CDR3 has 19 amino acids. The ends were cut back, 1 base at V and 2 bases at J, with 20 bases in the middle. This table comes from immunoSEQ multiplex PCR, and its TCRdb copy is limited to in-frame clones, with some not included. The sample has 300,000 to 400,000 clones, more than 75% seen once. The sequence was collected from a human donor in a cohort sampled during active COVID-19. Sequencing was carried out using peripheral blood. This chain links TRBV4-2 with TRBJ2-2, with D tentatively TRBD1 (6 bases). The chain's CDR3 is CASSQALGAGTHNTGELFF. CDR3 sequence (DNA): TGTGCCAGCAGCCAAGCCTTGGGAGCCGGGACACACAACACCGGGGAGCTGTTTTTT.